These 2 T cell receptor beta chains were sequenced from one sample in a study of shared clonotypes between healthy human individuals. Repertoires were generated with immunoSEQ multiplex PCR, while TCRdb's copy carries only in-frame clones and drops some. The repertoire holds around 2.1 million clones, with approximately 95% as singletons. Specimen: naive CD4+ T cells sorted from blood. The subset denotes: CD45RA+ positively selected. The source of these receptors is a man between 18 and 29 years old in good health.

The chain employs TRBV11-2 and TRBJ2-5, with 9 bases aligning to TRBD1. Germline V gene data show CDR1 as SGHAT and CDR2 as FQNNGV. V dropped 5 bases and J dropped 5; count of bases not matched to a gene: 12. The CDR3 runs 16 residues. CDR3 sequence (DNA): TGTGCCAGCAGCCTGGGACAGGGAACTCAGCAGGAGACCCAGTACTTC. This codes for CASSLGQGTQQETQYF. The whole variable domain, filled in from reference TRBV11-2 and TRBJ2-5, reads EAGVAQSPRYKIIEKRQSVAFWCNPISGHATLYWYQQILGQGPKLLIQFQNNGVVDDSQLPKDRFSAERLKGVDSTLKIQPAKLEDSAVYLCASSLGQGTQQETQYFGPGTRLLVL.

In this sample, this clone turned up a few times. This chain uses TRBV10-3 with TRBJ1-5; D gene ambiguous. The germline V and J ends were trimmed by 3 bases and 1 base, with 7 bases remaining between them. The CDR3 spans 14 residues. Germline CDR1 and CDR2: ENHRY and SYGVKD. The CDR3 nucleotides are TGTGCCATCAGTGACGGGCAGAGCAATCAGCCCCAGCATTTT. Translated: CAISDGQSNQPQHF.